This T cell receptor beta chain came from a study of blood T cells in healthy people across ages. A second PCR, run for roughly 7 to 11 cycles, used a sample-barcoded 5' primer plus a J-beta primer mix. TCRdb called the 5' RACE reads again in MiXCR, with one record for every CDR3 protein. The sample holds over 700,000 distinct CDR3 sequences, 20% to 25% seen once. The sample also formed part of further work on T cells of mothers and their children. Per that study: Six children, together with their three healthy Caucasian mothers, made up the donors. cDNA synthesis used all extracted RNA, roughly 1.5 ug per 15 ul.

This TCR was sampled from a boy younger than 18 in good health. Sequencing used blood.

The CDR3 DNA reads as TGTGCCAGCAGCTTAGAAGGGACCGAGCAGTACTTC. Translation gives CASSLEGTEQYF. V is TRBV7-9 and J is TRBJ2-7, with D possibly being TRBD1 or TRBD2 (5 bases each). From germline, CDR1 is SEHNR and CDR2 FQNEAQ (reference sequence). V was cut by 1 base and J by 6 bases, with 7 bases left in between. CDR3 length: 12 residues.